These 26 T cell receptor beta chains were all obtained from the same sample, sequenced in a study of blood T cells in healthy people across ages. Together with a sample-barcoded 5' primer, a J-beta primer mix was included in a second PCR lasting about 7 to 11 cycles. A single record per CDR3 protein comes from TCRdb applying MiXCR to the 5' RACE reads. The table shows around 1.5 million distinct CDR3 sequences, with 59% occurring only once. Specimen: blood. The receptors here all came from a man younger than 35 in good health.

Only a few counts were recorded for this clonotype. The chain uses TRBV4-1 and TRBJ2-7; the D gene is possibly TRBD2 (5 bases). The CDR3 has 15 residues. Germline V gene sequence: CDR1 MGHRA, CDR2 YSYEKL. Trimming cost V 6 bases and J 0 bases, with 15 bases left between them. The CDR3 spells CASSQDSPPSYEQYF. As DNA, the CDR3 is TGCGCCAGCAGTCAGGACTCTCCGCCCTCCTACGAGCAGTACTTC.

A single count supports this clonotype. This rearrangement joins TRBV4-1 to TRBJ2-1, with 8 bases matching TRBD2. This CDR3 contains 20 residues. Germline CDR1 reads MGHRA; CDR2 reads YSYEKL. After removal of 1 base from V and 5 bases from J, the junction contained 19 bases not matched to a gene. The DNA for the CDR3 is TGCGCCAGCAGCCAAGCAGAAGGAGCGGGAGATCTTTTTAGAGACAATGAGCAGTTCTTC. Encoded protein: CASSQAEGAGDLFRDNEQFF.

This clonotype was counted a single time. The chain uses TRBV3-1 and TRBJ1-1, with D possibly TRBD1 on 6 matching bases. The length of the CDR3 is 13 residues. V lost 3 bases and J lost 6, with 11 bases in between. From germline, CDR1 is LGHDT and CDR2 YNNKEL (reference sequence). In nucleotides, the CDR3 is TGTGCCAGCAGCCAGTCAGGGGTACCTGAAGCTTTCTTT. Translation: CASSQSGVPEAFF.

This sequence joins TRBV5-1 and TRBJ1-1; no clear D gene. Per germline, CDR1 SGHRS and CDR2 YFSETQ. The V and J ends lost 4 bases and 2 bases respectively, with 9 bases between them. The CDR3 is 13 residues long. The CDR3 reads CASSPAGNTEAFF. DNA of the CDR3: TGCGCCAGCAGCCCCGCGGGCAACACTGAAGCTTTCTTT.

The chain links TRBV4-1 to TRBJ1-1; 8 bases match TRBD1. V dropped 3 bases and J dropped 0; count of bases not matched to a gene: 6. The CDR3 is made up of 16 amino acids. Germline V gene data show CDR1 as MGHRA and CDR2 as YSYEKL. The CDR3 DNA is TGCGCCAGCAGCCACCAGGGGGCGGCTCTGAACACTGAAGCTTTCTTT. It specifies CASSHQGAALNTEAFF.

This chain uses TRBV7-2 with TRBJ2-2, with a possible D match to TRBD2 (6 bases). Germline assignment: CDR1 SGHTA and CDR2 FQGNSA. V was cut by 1 base and J by 8 bases, with 14 bases left in between. This CDR3 has 15 amino acids. Written as DNA, the CDR3 is TGTGCCAGCAGCTTAGTGCGGGGTATCGGTGGGGAGCTGTTTTTT. It translates to CASSLVRGIGGELFF.

This clonotype was counted a few times. V gene TRBV29-1 combines with J gene TRBJ2-1; 16 bases align to TRBD2. J lost 2 bases, V lost 7 bases, and 5 bases had no gene match. Per the germline V gene, CDR1 is SQVTM and CDR2 is ANQGSEA. The length of the CDR3 is 16 residues. DNA for the CDR3: TGCAGCGCAGCGGGACTAGCGGGGGGGACCTACAATGAGCAGTTCTTC. Translation gives CSAAGLAGGTYNEQFF.

The chain carries TRBV6-5 and TRBJ1-2; the D is unclear. This CDR3 comprises 14 residues. V was trimmed by 2 bases and J by 4 bases, leaving 11 bases between them. Germline V gene lookup returns CDR1 MNHEY and CDR2 SVGAGI. DNA for the CDR3: TGTGCCAGCAGTTACCGGGCAGACTTCTATGGCTACACCTTC. Translated: CASSYRADFYGYTF.

The chain is built from TRBV7-2 and TRBJ2-5; D is possibly TRBD2 (6 bases). Looked up from germline, CDR1 is SGHTA and CDR2 is FQGNSA. CDR3 length: 17 residues. Trimming left V 5 bases short and J 3 bases short, with 22 bases between. The CDR3 region is CASSPLGLGLIKETQYF. In nucleotides, the CDR3 is TGTGCCAGCAGCCCGCTAGGCCTGGGACTGATAAAAGAGACCCAGTACTTC.

The gene calls are TRBV7-2 and TRBJ2-3; 7 nucleotides align to TRBD2. The germline gives CDR1 SGHTA, CDR2 FQGNSA. Trimming cost V 1 base and J 0 bases; bases outside gene matches: 16. The CDR3 runs 20 residues. The CDR3 reads CASSLGPWRGTYTSTDTQYF. CDR3 bases: TGTGCCAGCAGCTTAGGACCCTGGCGGGGGACCTACACTAGCACAGATACGCAGTATTTT.

This clonotype was counted only a few times. The genes are TRBV20-1 and TRBJ2-1, with D possibly called TRBD1 or TRBD2 (5 bases each). Between the trimmed V and J ends, which lost 3 bases and 7 bases, there was a span of 19 bases. The CDR3 consists of 15 residues. Germline CDR1 is DFQATT and CDR2 is SNEGSKA (reference sequence). The CDR3 loop reads CSASYRDQDLNEQFF. The CDR3 DNA is TGCAGTGCTAGCTACCGGGACCAAGATCTGAATGAGCAGTTCTTC.

The chain couples TRBV11-2 to TRBJ1-3; D may be TRBD1 (5 bases). This CDR3 has 16 amino acids. Germline CDR1 SGHAT, CDR2 FQNNGV. The ends were cut back, 4 bases at V and 4 bases at J, with 17 bases in the middle. CDR3 protein: CASSWIFGGEGNTIYF. The CDR3 region has the DNA TGTGCCAGCAGCTGGATATTTGGGGGAGAAGGAAACACCATATATTTT. The full variable domain, rest sourced from reference TRBV11-2 and TRBJ1-3, is EAGVAQSPRYKIIEKRQSVAFWCNPISGHATLYWYQQILGQGPKLLIQFQNNGVVDDSQLPKDRFSAERLKGVDSTLKIQPAKLEDSAVYLCASSWIFGGEGNTIYFGEGSWLTVV.

This chain connects TRBV14 to TRBJ2-3, with D possibly TRBD2 on 6 matching bases. The CDR3 totals 16 residues. Per the germline V gene, CDR1 is SGHDN and CDR2 is FVKESK. The V end was cut by 1 base, the J end by 2 bases, with 13 bases between. CDR3 bases: TGTGCCAGCAGCCAAGTTTTCGCGGGGTACACAGATACGCAGTATTTT. It translates to CASSQVFAGYTDTQYF.

V and J are TRBV7-9 and TRBJ1-4, with no clear D. There are 16 residues in the CDR3. Germline V CDR1 and CDR2: SEHNR, FQNEAQ (reference sequence). V lost 5 bases to trimming and J lost 5 bases, with 18 bases between them. CDR3 sequence: CASSKREEDWNEKLFF. CDR3 DNA: TGTGCCAGCAGCAAAAGAGAGGAGGATTGGAATGAAAAACTGTTTTTT. The whole variable domain, remainder taken from reference TRBV7-9 and TRBJ1-4, is DTGVSQNPRHKITKRGQNVTFRCDPISEHNRLYWYRQTLGQGPEFLTYFQNEAQLEKSRLLSDRFSAERPKGSFSTLEIQRTEQGDSAMYLCASSKREEDWNEKLFFGSGTQLSVL.

The chain links TRBV29-1 to TRBJ2-1, with D maybe TRBD1 (5 bases). Germline-derived CDR1 and CDR2 are SQVTM and ANQGSEA. The V end was cut by 4 bases, the J end by 4 bases, with 11 bases between. The CDR3 sequence is 13 residues long. The CDR3 DNA follows: TGCAGCGTTGCTCAGGGCAGGTACAATGAGCAGTTCTTC. Protein sequence: CSVAQGRYNEQFF.

The sample holds one count of this clonotype. The CDR3 coding sequence is TGTGCCAGCAGCGCAAGGACAGATCAGCCCCAGCATTTT. This gives the protein CASSARTDQPQHF. V usage is TRBV7-2 and J usage is TRBJ1-5, with D tentatively TRBD1 (6 bases). This CDR3 is built from 13 residues. V was pared by 5 bases and J by 5 bases, with 10 bases between. Germline CDR1 is SGHTA and CDR2 is FQGNSA.

The V call is TRBV29-1, the J call TRBJ1-2; no clear D. The CDR3 consists of 12 residues. The germline V gene has CDR1 SQVTM and CDR2 ANQGSEA. The V end was cut by 1 base, the J end by 4 bases, with 7 bases between. CDR3 in DNA: TGCAGCGTTGAAGGAGGGCCCTATGGCTACACCTTC. Its translation: CSVEGGPYGYTF.

The rearrangement uses TRBV27 and TRBJ2-7; no firm D call. The CDR3 totals 14 residues. The germline V and J ends were trimmed by 7 bases and 2 bases, with 15 bases remaining between them. Germline V gene sequence: CDR1 MNHEY, CDR2 SMNVEV (reference sequence). The CDR3 DNA reads TGTGCCAGCATGACCTGGTTAGGGACCTACGAGCAGTACTTC. Protein: CASMTWLGTYEQYF.

The V call is TRBV29-1, the J call TRBJ1-1; D is ambiguous. The CDR3 extends over 13 amino acids. Germline V gives CDR1 SQVTM, CDR2 ANQGSEA. The V gene lost 1 base and the J gene lost 1 base, with 7 bases spanning the gap. The CDR3 here is CSVEVDWNTEAFF. CDR3 bases: TGCAGCGTTGAAGTGGACTGGAACACTGAAGCTTTCTTT.

This clonotype occurred once. V gene TRBV5-1 combines with J gene TRBJ2-3, with TRBD2 matching 11 bases. Germline assignment: CDR1 SGHRS and CDR2 YFSETQ. The V and J ends lost 4 bases and 6 bases, in that order; junction bases with no gene match: 7. This CDR3 spans 15 amino acids. DNA for the CDR3: TGCGCCAGCAGCATGACTAGCGGGGCGGGGGATACGCAGTATTTT. This gives the protein CASSMTSGAGDTQYF.

Only a few counts were recorded for this clonotype. The rearrangement links TRBV14 to TRBJ2-7; D is uncertain. The CDR3 has 13 residues. Germline CDR1 SGHDN, CDR2 FVKESK. V lost 3 bases and J 3 bases, leaving 9 bases between the germline ends. The CDR3 sequence is CASSHVGIYEQYF. The CDR3 DNA reads as TGTGCCAGCAGCCACGTAGGGATCTACGAGCAGTACTTC.

The V call is TRBV5-6, the J call TRBJ1-1; D is undetermined. V lost 0 bases and J lost 2, with 8 bases in between. CDR1 and CDR2 from the germline V gene are SGHDT and YYEEEE. The CDR3 is 14 amino acids. The DNA of the CDR3 is TGTGCCAGCAGCTTGGGGCCGGCAAACACTGAAGCTTTCTTT. It specifies CASSLGPANTEAFF.

The rearrangement links TRBV29-1 to TRBJ2-3; perhaps TRBD1 as D (5 bases). The CDR3 has 13 amino acids. CDR1 and CDR2 from the germline V gene are SQVTM and ANQGSEA. V lost 2 bases and J 2 bases, leaving 8 bases between the germline ends. In DNA form, the CDR3 reads TGCAGCGTTGAAAGGGGAATCACAGATACGCAGTATTTT. This codes for CSVERGITDTQYF.

This clonotype appeared a few times. The chain is built from TRBV5-1 and TRBJ2-1; 12 bases line up with TRBD1. The V gene end was trimmed by 2 bases and the J gene end by 8 bases; junction bases not matched to a gene: 5. CDR3 size: 15 residues. Germline CDR1 and CDR2: SGHRS and YFSETQ. The CDR3 DNA follows: TGCGCCAGCAGCTTCCCGGGACAGGGGGCTGATGAGCAGTTCTTC. It translates to CASSFPGQGADEQFF.

The CDR3 nucleotides read TGTGCCAGCAGCTCGAGACAGGGTACCACCGGGGAGCTGTTTTTT. Its protein is CASSSRQGTTGELFF. V gene TRBV6-5 combines with J gene TRBJ2-2; 7 bases fit TRBD1. This CDR3 comprises 15 residues. CDR1 is MNHEY, CDR2 SVGAGI, per germline. Trimming at V came to 6 bases and at J to 4 bases, leaving 8 bases not matched to a gene.

The rearrangement links TRBV5-1 to TRBJ1-4, with TRBD1 matching 8 bases. V gave up 5 bases and J gave up 8 bases; unmatched junction bases: 11. Per the germline V gene, CDR1 is SGHRS and CDR2 is YFSETQ. The CDR3 covers 15 residues. The CDR3 protein is CASRDPGTGLEKLFF. CDR3 sequence (DNA): TGCGCCAGCAGAGACCCCGGGACAGGTCTCGAAAAACTGTTTTTT.